One and the same sample provided the 31 T cell receptor beta chains below, sequenced in a study of cytomegalovirus exposure and HLA in healthy donors. Libraries were prepared by immunoSEQ multiplex PCR; TCRdb keeps only in-frame clonotypes and omits some of them. The repertoire holds fewer than 60,000 clones, with 80% to 90% as singletons. Sample: PBMCs. The receptors stem from a woman aged 18-29 years in good health and CMV-seronegative.

This chain joins TRBV6-1 and TRBJ1-6; perhaps TRBD1 as D (5 bases). CDR1 and CDR2 from the germline V gene are MNHNS and SASEGT. Trimming stripped 3 bases from V and 6 bases from J, with 12 bases between. This CDR3 is built from 15 residues. The CDR3 sequence is CASSDLRQINSPLHF. The CDR3 DNA reads TGTGCCAGCAGTGATCTGAGACAGATTAATTCACCCCTCCACTTT.

In this sample, this clone turned up once. J is TRBJ2-5 and V is TRBV9, with D maybe TRBD1 (6 bases). CDR3 length: 16 amino acids. V shed 4 bases and J shed 2 bases, with 18 bases lying between them. Germline lookup yields CDR1 SGDLS and CDR2 YYNGEE. CDR3 sequence: CASSPRSRGTQETQYF. CDR3 sequence (DNA): TGTGCCAGCAGCCCCCGCTCCAGGGGTACGCAAGAGACCCAGTACTTC.

The CDR3: CASSVEGTSGSEQYF. The CDR3 nucleotides are TGTGCCAGCAGCGTAGAAGGGACTAGCGGGAGCGAGCAGTACTTC. V gene TRBV9 combines with J gene TRBJ2-7, with 14 bases matching TRBD2. The ends lost 0 bases at V and 6 bases at J; junction bases unmatched: 2. CDR3 length equals 15 residues. Germline CDR1 reads SGDLS; CDR2 reads YYNGEE.

This sequence joins TRBV5-4 and TRBJ1-3; unclear D gene. This CDR3 is 15 amino acids long. V dropped 0 bases and J dropped 3 bases, with 10 bases sitting between them. Germline V gives CDR1 SGHNT, CDR2 YYREEE (reference sequence). The CDR3 region has the DNA TGTGCCAGCAGCTTGGGAGGGAACTATGGAAACACCATATATTTT. Its translation is CASSLGGNYGNTIYF.

The V and J genes are TRBV27 and TRBJ2-1, with 8 bases identical to TRBD2. The CDR3 is 15 amino acids. The V gene end was trimmed by 6 bases and the J gene end by 6 bases; junction bases not matched to a gene: 10. In germline, CDR1 is MNHEY, CDR2 SMNVEV (reference sequence). CDR3 sequence: CASSPERGIINEQFF. CDR3 in DNA: TGTGCCAGCAGCCCAGAGCGGGGGATCATCAATGAGCAGTTCTTC.

The chain uses TRBV11-2 and TRBJ1-3; no clear D gene. Trimming stripped 1 base from V and 3 bases from J, with 4 bases between. This CDR3 region has 13 residues. Germline lookup yields CDR1 SGHAT and CDR2 FQNNGV. Here the CDR3 DNA reads TGTGCCAGCAGCTTAGCAGGTGGAAACACCATATATTTT. Its translation is CASSLAGGNTIYF.

The J gene is TRBJ1-1, the V gene TRBV30, with D hard to call. This CDR3 region has 13 residues. The V gene lost 0 bases and the J gene lost 2 bases, with 7 bases spanning the gap. Germline CDR1 reads GTSNPN; CDR2 reads SVGIG (reference sequence). DNA for the CDR3: TGTGCCTGGAGTGTAAATGTAAACACTGAAGCTTTCTTT. Amino acid sequence: CAWSVNVNTEAFF.

This chain joins TRBV6-5 and TRBJ2-5, with 8 nucleotides matching TRBD1. Per germline, CDR1 MNHEY and CDR2 SVGAGI. V shed 6 bases and J 4 bases; nucleotides not matched to a gene: 4. CDR3 length equals 13 residues. The CDR3 DNA sequence: TGTGCCAGCAGACAGACAGGGGCAGAGACCCAGTACTTC. Its protein is CASRQTGAETQYF.

This clone appeared a few times. The genes are TRBV9 and TRBJ2-2; maybe TRBD2 (5 bases). The germline V gene has CDR1 SGDLS and CDR2 YYNGEE. The CDR3 is 15 residues long. Trimming took off 4 bases at V and 10 bases at J, with 20 bases between the two ends. The CDR3 protein is CASSPQDFPFEELFF. As DNA, the CDR3 is TGTGCCAGCAGCCCTCAGGACTTTCCGTTCGAGGAGCTGTTTTTT.

The V gene is TRBV2, the J gene TRBJ1-1; no clear D gene. V lost 7 bases and J 5 bases, leaving 11 bases between the germline ends. From germline, CDR1 is SNHLY and CDR2 FYNNEI. The length of the CDR3 is 12 residues. CDR3 in DNA: TGTGCCAGCACTGTCGAGGGAACTGAAGCTTTCTTT. It yields the protein CASTVEGTEAFF. Drawing the rest from reference TRBV2 and TRBJ1-1, the complete variable domain is EPEVTQTPSHQVTQMGQEVILRCVPISNHLYFYWYRQILGQKVEFLVSFYNNEISEKSEIFDDQFSVERPDGSNFTLKIRSTKLEDSAMYFCASTVEGTEAFFGQGTRLTVV.

This clone has at least ten counts. The chain links TRBV15 to TRBJ1-3, with D possibly TRBD1 on 6 matching bases. The CDR3 has 16 residues. With 0 bases removed from V and 3 bases from J, the gap between germline ends came to 12 bases. CDR1 and CDR2 from the germline V gene are LNHNV and YYDKDF (reference sequence). The CDR3 DNA follows: TGTGCCACCAGCAGAGACAGGGGAACTGTTGGAAACACCATATATTTT. Amino acid sequence: CATSRDRGTVGNTIYF.

The rearrangement links TRBV2 to TRBJ2-1; D gene ambiguous. Germline-derived CDR1 and CDR2 are SNHLY and FYNNEI. Trimming stripped 5 bases from V and 7 bases from J, with 18 bases between. The CDR3 spans 15 residues. CDR3 sequence (DNA): TGTGCCAGCAGTCGAGCGCGACCGGCAGTAAATGAGCAGTTCTTC. It translates to CASSRARPAVNEQFF.

There are a few counts of this clone. The V call is TRBV14, the J call TRBJ1-2, with D hard to call. V gave up 3 bases and J gave up 8 bases, with 19 bases separating them. This CDR3 is built from 15 residues. CDR1 and CDR2 from the germline V gene are SGHDN and FVKESK. Here the CDR3 DNA reads TGTGCCAGCAGCCATGTAGAGGAGGAGTTTGGAGGCTACACCTTC. Encoded protein: CASSHVEEEFGGYTF.

This clone was detected once. This sequence joins TRBV2 and TRBJ2-3; TRBD2 is a possible D gene (5 bases). CDR3 length equals 14 residues. Germline V gene sequence: CDR1 SNHLY, CDR2 FYNNEI. V was clipped by 1 base and J by 2 bases, with 7 bases between them. The CDR3 reads CASSEGGFTDTQYF. The CDR3 DNA reads TGTGCCAGCAGTGAAGGAGGGTTCACAGATACGCAGTATTTT.

The J gene is TRBJ2-3, the V gene TRBV7-2; D gene uncertain. CDR1 SGHTA and CDR2 FQGNSA come from the germline V gene. The ends were cut back, 1 base at V and 3 bases at J, with 8 bases in the middle. The CDR3 is made up of 14 amino acids. This CDR3 is CASSLGLATDTQYF. In nucleotides, the CDR3 is TGTGCCAGCAGCTTAGGGTTAGCAACAGATACGCAGTATTTT. Supplemented by reference TRBV7-2 and TRBJ2-3, the full variable domain reads GAGVSQSPSNKVTEKGKDVELRCDPISGHTALYWYRQSLGQGLEFLIYFQGNSAPDKSGLPSDRFSAERTGGSVSTLTIQRTQQEDSAVYLCASSLGLATDTQYFGPGTRLTVL.

This CDR3 reads CASSYSRTDYGYTF. The CDR3 DNA follows: TGTGCCAGCAGTTACTCCCGGACAGACTATGGCTACACCTTC. This chain connects TRBV6-5 to TRBJ1-2; a weak D match, TRBD1 (6 bases). CDR1 MNHEY and CDR2 SVGAGI come from the germline V gene. CDR3 length: 14 residues. The V end was cut by 0 bases, the J end by 3 bases, with 8 bases between.

The chain uses TRBV30 and TRBJ2-4; 8 bases match TRBD2. Trimming at V came to 3 bases and at J to 4 bases, leaving 8 bases not matched to a gene. CDR3 length equals 15 residues. Per the germline V gene, CDR1 is GTSNPN and CDR2 is SVGIG (reference sequence). DNA for the CDR3: TGTGCCTGGAGCGGGGGGGCCCTAAATAAAAACATTCAGTACTTC. Translation: CAWSGGALNKNIQYF.

V is TRBV6-5 and J is TRBJ2-5; 8 nucleotides align to TRBD2. The CDR3 extends over 16 amino acids. Germline V gene data show CDR1 as MNHEY and CDR2 as SVGAGI. After removal of 0 bases from V and 3 bases from J, the junction contained 6 bases not matched to a gene. The CDR3 coding sequence is TGTGCCAGCAGTTACTCGAAAACTAGCGGAAAAGAGACCCAGTACTTC. It codes for CASSYSKTSGKETQYF.

V gene TRBV5-5 combines with J gene TRBJ2-7, with D possibly TRBD2 on 5 matching bases. CDR3 length equals 16 residues. In germline, CDR1 is SGHKS, CDR2 YYEKEE (reference sequence). Trimming stripped 0 bases from V and 2 bases from J, with 15 bases between. As DNA, the CDR3 is TGTGCCAGCAGCTTGGAAGGAGGTCAAGTAGCCTACGAGCAGTACTTC. Its translation is CASSLEGGQVAYEQYF.

The rearrangement uses TRBV27 and TRBJ1-5, with 7 bases identical to TRBD1. The germline V gene encodes CDR1 MNHEY and CDR2 SMNVEV (reference sequence). The CDR3 contains 16 residues. Unmatched junction bases numbered 7, after V lost 5 bases and J lost 0 bases. The CDR3 loop is CASSQGGWYSNQPQHF. CDR3 coding DNA: TGTGCCAGCAGTCAGGGGGGCTGGTATAGCAATCAGCCCCAGCATTTT.

The chain carries TRBV5-1 and TRBJ2-1; 7 nucleotides match TRBD2. J lost 7 bases, V lost 2 bases, and 12 bases had no gene match. The CDR3 runs 16 residues. Germline values: CDR1 SGHRS, CDR2 YFSETQ. Here the CDR3 DNA reads TGCGCCAGCAGCTTACCCGGGACTATCATGCCGAATGAGCAGTTCTTC. The encoded protein is CASSLPGTIMPNEQFF.

This clone was recorded a few times. The chain is built from TRBV19 and TRBJ1-3, with D unclear. CDR3 size: 12 residues. Trimming shortened V by 7 bases and J by 1 base, and 5 bases separated the two germline ends. The germline CDR1 and CDR2 sequences are LNHDA and SQIVND (reference sequence). This chain's CDR3 is CASTLSGNTIYF. CDR3 DNA sequence: TGTGCCAGTACGTTATCTGGAAACACCATATATTTT.

V and J are TRBV2 and TRBJ2-7, with D possibly TRBD2 on 5 matching bases. V lost 6 bases, J lost 5 bases, and 17 bases lay in between. The CDR3 has 14 amino acids. Germline lookup yields CDR1 SNHLY and CDR2 FYNNEI. The CDR3: CASRLRESLHEQYF. The DNA for the CDR3 is TGTGCCAGCAGGTTGAGGGAGTCCCTCCACGAGCAGTACTTC.

The V gene is TRBV27, the J gene TRBJ2-5; 7 positions agree with TRBD1. The V and J ends lost 4 bases and 5 bases, in that order; junction bases with no gene match: 7. The CDR3 has 14 amino acids. Germline values: CDR1 MNHEY, CDR2 SMNVEV (reference sequence). CDR3 nucleotides: TGTGCCAGCAGTTCCCCCCACAGGGGTGAGACCCAGTACTTC. It translates to CASSSPHRGETQYF.

J is TRBJ2-7 and V is TRBV6-5; D is ambiguous. Trimming removed 5 bases at V and 7 bases at J, with 9 bases between. Germline-derived CDR1 and CDR2 are MNHEY and SVGAGI. CDR3 size: 11 residues. The CDR3, as DNA: TGTGCCAGCAGTGAATCCCTAGAGCAGTACTTC. It codes for CASSESLEQYF.

The chain carries TRBV4-3 and TRBJ1-4, with D possibly matching TRBD1 (6 bases). Germline V CDR1 and CDR2: LGHNA, YSLEER. Trimming left V 1 base short and J 8 bases short, with 14 bases between. This CDR3 is 15 amino acids long. The CDR3 region has the DNA TGCGCCAGCAGCCAAGTTTTTGGGGGCGGGGAAAAACTGTTTTTT. Protein product: CASSQVFGGGEKLFF.

The V call is TRBV9, the J call TRBJ2-5; no firm D call. Trimming shortened V by 0 bases and J by 4 bases, and 13 bases separated the two germline ends. This CDR3 is built from 15 residues. Per germline, CDR1 SGDLS and CDR2 YYNGEE. CDR3: CASSVDGLGGETQYF. CDR3 nucleotides: TGTGCCAGCAGCGTAGATGGGCTTGGTGGAGAGACCCAGTACTTC.

This clone has only one observation. This chain connects TRBV28 to TRBJ2-3; 12 nucleotides match TRBD2. Germline V CDR1 and CDR2: MDHEN, SYDVKM. V dropped 4 bases and J dropped 1; count of bases not matched to a gene: 9. The CDR3 spans 18 residues. CDR3 protein: CASSWTRLAGVGTDTQYF. Here the CDR3 DNA reads TGTGCCAGCAGTTGGACCCGACTAGCGGGAGTTGGCACAGATACGCAGTATTTT.

The chain carries TRBV19 and TRBJ1-1; no clear D. The ends were cut back, 5 bases at V and 2 bases at J, with 9 bases in the middle. The CDR3 runs 13 residues. Germline CDR1 is LNHDA and CDR2 is SQIVND (reference sequence). DNA of the CDR3: TGTGCCAGTAGTCTCAGGATAAACACTGAAGCTTTCTTT. It encodes CASSLRINTEAFF.

The V gene is TRBV6-1, the J gene TRBJ2-5; 7 bases agree with TRBD1. V shed 2 bases and J 5 bases; nucleotides not matched to a gene: 11. This CDR3 spans 16 amino acids. The germline V gene encodes CDR1 MNHNS and CDR2 SASEGT. The CDR3 spells CASSEFGRQGRETQYF. CDR3 coding DNA: TGTGCCAGCAGTGAATTTGGTCGACAGGGCCGGGAGACCCAGTACTTC.

The chain employs TRBV6-5 and TRBJ2-7, with TRBD2 identical over 7 bases. Germline CDR1 reads MNHEY; CDR2 reads SVGAGI. The CDR3 is made up of 14 amino acids. The ends lost 7 bases at V and 3 bases at J; junction bases unmatched: 9. In DNA, the CDR3 is TGTGCCAGCACGCAAGGGGAGGGCTACTACGAGCAGTACTTC. It encodes CASTQGEGYYEQYF.